The 24 T cell receptor beta chains reported below all come from one sample, sequenced in a study of cytomegalovirus exposure and HLA in healthy donors. PCR was performed using 60 Vbeta and 13 Jbeta primers. Some clones are missing from TCRdb's copy, which holds only in-frame ones; the method was immunoSEQ multiplex PCR. The repertoire holds about 120,000 clones, with around 84% as singletons. Material: PBMCs. The receptors come from a woman aged 30 to 39 in good health and CMV-seropositive.

This clone was seen only once. The chain joins TRBV9 to TRBJ1-4, with D perhaps TRBD1 (5 bases). Germline lookup yields CDR1 SGDLS and CDR2 YYNGEE. V lost 4 bases, J lost 4 bases, and 14 bases lay in between. This CDR3 region has 15 residues. The CDR3 sequence is CASSSGGIYNEKLFF. CDR3 in DNA: TGTGCCAGCAGCAGTGGGGGGATTTATAATGAAAAACTGTTTTTT. Full variable domain (rest looked up from reference TRBV9 and TRBJ1-4): DSGVTQTPKHLITATGQRVTLRCSPRSGDLSVYWYQQSLDQGLQFLIQYYNGEERAKGNILERFSAQQFPDLHSELNLSSLELGDSALYFCASSSGGIYNEKLFFGSGTQLSVL.

The J gene is TRBJ2-2, the V gene TRBV30; 7 bases align to TRBD1. The CDR3 has 15 residues. With V trimmed by 3 bases and J by 1 base, 5 bases remained unmatched. Germline V gene lookup returns CDR1 GTSNPN and CDR2 SVGIG (reference sequence). The CDR3 region has the DNA TGTGCCTGGAGACTCCGGGACAGGAACACCGGGGAGCTGTTTTTT. It codes for CAWRLRDRNTGELFF.

About this clone itself: The junction departs from germline at one end; a sequencing error may be responsible. This same CDR3 is encoded by further DNA sequences in the sample. The J gene is TRBJ1-1, the V gene TRBV6-1; D uncertain. CDR3 length: 13 residues. Germline V lookup: CDR1 MNHNS, CDR2 SASEGT. Written as DNA, the CDR3 is TGTGCCAGCAGCGAAGAGAGAGAATCATTGAGCCTCTTT. Residues: CASSEERESLSLF.

The chain employs TRBV5-4 and TRBJ2-5; 9 nucleotides agree with TRBD1. Gene TRBJ2-7 matches the end of the DNA better, so the J call may be wrong. From germline, CDR1 is SGHNT and CDR2 YYREEE (reference sequence). The length of the CDR3 is 13 residues. CDR3 DNA: TGTGCCAGCAGCATTGACAGGGGGTACGAGCAGTACTTC. As protein: CASSIDRGYEQYF.

This clone has more than one count but fewer than ten. The chain links TRBV19 to TRBJ2-6; 7 nucleotides agree with TRBD2. The V and J ends lost 6 bases and 0 bases, in that order; junction bases with no gene match: 5. Germline lookup yields CDR1 LNHDA and CDR2 SQIVND (reference sequence). This CDR3 region has 16 residues. The CDR3 here is CASSMGGGSGANVLTF. The CDR3 region has the DNA TGTGCCAGTAGCATGGGGGGGGGCTCTGGGGCCAACGTCCTGACTTTC. Variable domain in full (rest from reference TRBV19 and TRBJ2-6): DGGITQSPKYLFRKEGQNVTLSCEQNLNHDAMYWYRQDPGQGLRLIYYSQIVNDFQKGDIAEGYSVSREKKESFPLTVTSAQKNPTAFYLCASSMGGGSGANVLTFGAGSRLTVL.

The chain combines TRBV7-9 with TRBJ2-5, with 8 bases lining up with TRBD2. The V and J ends lost 7 bases and 1 base, in that order; junction bases with no gene match: 8. CDR3 length: 15 amino acids. Germline V lookup: CDR1 SEHNR, CDR2 FQNEAQ (reference sequence). The DNA of the CDR3 is TGTGCCAGCAACACGGGACTAGTTCTCCAAGAGACCCAGTACTTC. It encodes CASNTGLVLQETQYF. The variable domain in full, completed from reference TRBV7-9 and TRBJ2-5, reads DTGVSQNPRHKITKRGQNVTFRCDPISEHNRLYWYRQTLGQGPEFLTYFQNEAQLEKSRLLSDRFSAERPKGSFSTLEIQRTEQGDSAMYLCASNTGLVLQETQYFGPGTRLLVL.

The chain carries TRBV19 and TRBJ2-2, with D possibly matching TRBD2 (5 bases). V lost 7 bases and J 7 bases, leaving 13 bases between the germline ends. CDR3 length: 13 amino acids. Germline loops: CDR1 LNHDA, CDR2 SQIVND (reference sequence). The CDR3 coding sequence is TGTGCCAGTACGACCCTACGGGGCGGGGAGCTGTTTTTT. It is translated as CASTTLRGGELFF. The whole variable domain, remainder taken from reference TRBV19 and TRBJ2-2, is DGGITQSPKYLFRKEGQNVTLSCEQNLNHDAMYWYRQDPGQGLRLIYYSQIVNDFQKGDIAEGYSVSREKKESFPLTVTSAQKNPTAFYLCASTTLRGGELFFGEGSRLTVL.

The chain combines TRBV19 with TRBJ2-1; 13 nucleotides line up with TRBD2. This CDR3 spans 14 amino acids. From germline, CDR1 is LNHDA and CDR2 SQIVND (reference sequence). The V gene end was trimmed by 11 bases and the J gene end by 4 bases; junction bases not matched to a gene: 5. The CDR3 loop is CASRLAGGYNEQFF. CDR3 nucleotide sequence: TGTGCCTCTCGACTAGCGGGGGGATACAATGAGCAGTTCTTC.

The gene calls are TRBV11-2 and TRBJ2-1; tentative D call: TRBD2 (6 bases). The CDR3 has 13 amino acids. Trimming took off 3 bases at V and 10 bases at J, with 13 bases between the two ends. The germline CDR1 and CDR2 sequences are SGHAT and FQNNGV. CDR3 amino acids: CASSFYSGREQFF. The CDR3 DNA reads TGTGCCAGCAGCTTTTATAGCGGTAGGGAGCAGTTCTTC.

The chain combines TRBV6-1 with TRBJ1-1; perhaps TRBD1 as D (5 bases). Trimming pared 5 bases from V and 12 bases from J, leaving 16 bases between. The CDR3 length is 12 residues. The germline V gene encodes CDR1 MNHNS and CDR2 SASEGT. The CDR3 DNA is TGTGCCAGCAGTTCGGGCCAAGGGGCGACTTTCTTT. It specifies CASSSGQGATFF.

J is TRBJ1-6 and V is TRBV30, with D unresolved. The CDR3 totals 15 residues. The V and J ends lost 4 bases and 4 bases respectively, with 14 bases between them. In germline, CDR1 is GTSNPN, CDR2 SVGIG (reference sequence). The chain's CDR3 is CAWTPRFWYNSPLHF. The CDR3 region has the DNA TGTGCCTGGACCCCGAGGTTTTGGTATAATTCACCCCTCCACTTT.

This clone came up once. The chain is built from TRBV4-1 and TRBJ1-1, with D unresolved. The CDR3 runs to 18 residues. Germline CDR1 is MGHRA and CDR2 is YSYEKL. V lost 2 bases and J lost 1, with 20 bases in between. The CDR3 protein is CASSQPGRVPGSNTEAFF. The CDR3 region has the DNA TGCGCCAGCAGCCAACCTGGGAGGGTTCCAGGCTCGAACACTGAAGCTTTCTTT.

This clone was seen more than once but under ten times. This chain connects TRBV6-1 to TRBJ1-2; D unresolved. V lost 3 bases and J lost 2, with 13 bases in between. The CDR3 is 15 residues long. CDR1 and CDR2 (germline): MNHNS, SASEGT. In DNA, the CDR3 is TGTGCCAGCAGTGATCCCGCAGGTTGGAACTATGGCTACACCTTC. Protein product: CASSDPAGWNYGYTF.

This clone was counted a single time. The rearrangement uses TRBV6-1 and TRBJ1-2; D gene unclear. The CDR3 length is 13 residues. V lost 3 bases and J lost 8, with 13 bases in between. Germline CDR1 is MNHNS and CDR2 is SASEGT. The CDR3 spells CASSDEGGYGYTF. The CDR3 DNA follows: TGTGCCAGCAGTGATGAGGGAGGATACGGCTACACCTTC.

The chain employs TRBV10-3 and TRBJ2-5; TRBD2 aligns across 8 bases. Germline CDR1 is ENHRY and CDR2 is SYGVKD. This CDR3 is 18 amino acids long. J was trimmed by 3 bases and V by 0 bases; bases with no gene match: 12. The CDR3 protein is CAISESTGTSIKKETQYF. In nucleotides, the CDR3 is TGTGCCATCAGTGAGTCTACCGGGACTAGTATCAAGAAAGAGACCCAGTACTTC.

The genes are TRBV7-2 and TRBJ2-3; weak D call: TRBD1 (5 bases). CDR1 is SGHTA, CDR2 FQGNSA, per germline. Trimming shortened V by 5 bases and J by 2 bases, and 14 bases separated the two germline ends. The CDR3 is made up of 15 amino acids. In nucleotides, the CDR3 is TGTGCCAGCAGCCCAATGGGCAGGGTCACAGATACGCAGTATTTT. As protein: CASSPMGRVTDTQYF.

V gene TRBV7-6 combines with J gene TRBJ2-7, with 7 bases that match TRBD1. After removal of 5 bases from V and 2 bases from J, the junction contained 6 bases not matched to a gene. Germline CDR1 SGHVS, CDR2 FNYEAQ. The CDR3 contains 14 residues. CDR3 amino acids: CASSPTGLPYEQYF. The CDR3 DNA reads TGTGCCAGCAGCCCGACAGGGCTCCCCTACGAGCAGTACTTC.

The chain is built from TRBV5-6 and TRBJ2-7, with D possibly matching TRBD2 (5 bases). The V gene lost 4 bases and the J gene lost 6 bases, with 14 bases spanning the gap. The CDR3 is 13 amino acids. Germline V gene data show CDR1 as SGHDT and CDR2 as YYEEEE. CDR3 nucleotides: TGTGCCAGCAGCCCGCGGGTGGGTACCGAGCAGTACTTC. Protein sequence: CASSPRVGTEQYF.

This chain joins TRBV4-2 and TRBJ1-3; possibly TRBD1 for D (5 bases). The CDR3 loop spans 14 amino acids. The V end was cut by 8 bases, the J end by 4 bases, with 15 bases between. CDR1 LGHNA and CDR2 YNFKEQ come from the germline V gene. CDR3 DNA sequence: TGTGCCAGCTCTCTAGGGGTCTTCGGAAACACCATATATTTT. Its translation is CASSLGVFGNTIYF.

J is TRBJ2-5 and V is TRBV27; D may be TRBD1 (6 bases). Trimming left V 5 bases short and J 0 bases short, with 7 bases between. CDR3 length: 13 residues. Germline assignment: CDR1 MNHEY and CDR2 SMNVEV (reference sequence). The CDR3, as DNA: TGTGCCAGCAGTCGGACAGACCAAGAGACCCAGTACTTC. Translating it yields CASSRTDQETQYF.

The V and J genes are TRBV6-5 and TRBJ2-7; D might be TRBD1 (6 bases). This CDR3 comprises 15 residues. Trimming removed 6 bases from V and 2 bases from J, with 17 bases in between. Germline-derived CDR1 and CDR2 are MNHEY and SVGAGI. CDR3 in amino acids: CASRETGSLPYEQYF. The CDR3 DNA sequence: TGTGCCAGCAGGGAAACAGGGAGTCTCCCCTACGAGCAGTACTTC.

The chain couples TRBV2 to TRBJ2-2, with D perhaps TRBD1 (6 bases). The germline CDR1 and CDR2 sequences are SNHLY and FYNNEI. This CDR3 has 17 amino acids. V dropped 3 bases and J dropped 2 bases, with 16 bases sitting between them. The DNA of the CDR3 is TGTGCCAGCAGTGATATAGGGGGAAATCGTAACACCGGGGAGCTGTTTTTT. Its protein product is CASSDIGGNRNTGELFF.

The chain combines TRBV14 with TRBJ1-2, with 10 bases fitting TRBD1. With V trimmed by 4 bases and J by 8 bases, 7 bases remained unmatched. The CDR3 spans 14 residues. Germline CDR1 and CDR2: SGHDN and FVKESK. For the CDR3, the DNA is TGTGCCAGCAGCCGGGGACAGGGGACGGGCGGCTACACCTTC. This codes for CASSRGQGTGGYTF.

This clone showed up just a few times. The chain employs TRBV28 and TRBJ2-1, with D possibly TRBD2 on 5 matching bases. This CDR3 comprises 16 residues. Trimming removed 3 bases at V and 5 bases at J, with 17 bases between. Germline lookup yields CDR1 MDHEN and CDR2 SYDVKM. The CDR3 reads CASSFPSAGYNNEQFF. The CDR3 DNA is TGTGCCAGCAGTTTTCCCTCGGCGGGTTACAACAATGAGCAGTTCTTC.